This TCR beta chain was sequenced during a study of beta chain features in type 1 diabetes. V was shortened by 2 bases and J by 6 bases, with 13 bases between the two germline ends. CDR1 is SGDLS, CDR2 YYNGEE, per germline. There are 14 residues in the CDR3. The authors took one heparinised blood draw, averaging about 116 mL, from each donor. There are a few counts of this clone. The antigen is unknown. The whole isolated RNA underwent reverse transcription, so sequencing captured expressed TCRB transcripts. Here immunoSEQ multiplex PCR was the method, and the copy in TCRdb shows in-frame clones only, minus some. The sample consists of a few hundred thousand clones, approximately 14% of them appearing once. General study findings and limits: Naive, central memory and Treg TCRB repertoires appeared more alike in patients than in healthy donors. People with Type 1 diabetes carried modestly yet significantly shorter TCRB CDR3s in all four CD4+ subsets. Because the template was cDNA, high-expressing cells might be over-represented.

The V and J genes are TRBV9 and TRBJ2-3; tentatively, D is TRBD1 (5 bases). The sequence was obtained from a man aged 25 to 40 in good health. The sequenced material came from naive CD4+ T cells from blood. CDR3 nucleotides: TGTGCCAGCAGCGTCTCCGGTGGGGCGGATACGCAGTATTTT. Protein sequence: CASSVSGGADTQYF. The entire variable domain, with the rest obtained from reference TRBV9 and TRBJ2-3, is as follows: DSGVTQTPKHLITATGQRVTLRCSPRSGDLSVYWYQQSLDQGLQFLIQYYNGEERAKGNILERFSAQQFPDLHSELNLSSLELGDSALYFCASSVSGGADTQYFGPGTRLTVL.